The clone carrying this TCR beta chain has only a few counts. No antigen is known for it. This record belongs to a study of cytomegalovirus exposure and HLA in healthy donors. V was cut by 5 bases and J by 9 bases, with 10 bases left in between. The CDR3 extends over 11 amino acids. The germline gives CDR1 MNHEY, CDR2 SVGAGI. Regarding the study as a whole: Equally common other TCR beta chains were less clonally expanded than HLA-associated ones, a later analysis found. It was likely that a cluster of highly shared sequence variants was a sequencing artifact. The presence/absence work took it that sequencing depth was about the same across donors.

The PCR was carried out with 60 Vbeta primers and 13 Jbeta primers. This table comes from immunoSEQ multiplex PCR, and its TCRdb copy is limited to in-frame clones, with some not included. This table holds 55,000 to 75,000 clones, 55% to 75% found once. Sequenced: PBMCs. The receptor was derived from a man in his forties in good health and CMV-seropositive. The chain combines TRBV6-5 with TRBJ2-5, with a weak D call TRBD1 (5 bases). For the CDR3, the DNA is TGTGCCAGCAGTCAGGGCCTCCCCCAGTACTTC. Residues: CASSQGLPQYF.